These T cell receptor beta chains were read from a single sample in a study of shared clonotypes between healthy human individuals. Generated by immunoSEQ multiplex PCR, the TCRdb table keeps only in-frame clones and is missing some. The profile shows 2 million to 2.5 million clones, around 93% of them singletons. Sample: naive CD4+ T cells from PBMCs. These TCRs come from a man aged 18 to 30 in good health. Some clones in this sample may be carry-over from other donors' samples. CDR3s include the opening cysteine and the closing phenylalanine or tryptophan. D genes are given only for firm matches. For some rows the clone size is stated as once, few or many, or as a class when expanded; others skip it.

J	size	V	D	DNA	CDR3
TRBJ1-6	-	TRBV2	-	TGTGCCAGCACCCCGGACGGGCAATCACCCCTCCACTTT	CASTPDGQSPLHF
TRBJ1-2	-	TRBV14	-	TGTGCCAGCAGCCAGTCCAGGGGCGCGGGTGGCTACACCTTC	CASSQSRGAGGYTF
TRBJ2-5	-	TRBV30	-	TGTGCCTGGCAGGGAGAGACCCAGTACTTC	CAWQGETQYF
TRBJ2-1	-	TRBV14	-	TGTGCCAGCAGCCAAGAGCTTCTTTTGTTCTTC	CASSQELLLFF
TRBJ2-3	-	TRBV5-1	-	TGCGCCAGCAGCTTGGGGAGAGTTGCAGATACGCAGTATTTT	CASSLGRVADTQYF
TRBJ1-1	-	TRBV18	-	TGTGCCAGCTCACCAGAAGATCAGAACACTGAAGCTTTCTTT	CASSPEDQNTEAFF
TRBJ2-7	-	TRBV5-1	-	TGCGCCAGCAGCTTGGGGGGTCCACCCTACGAGCAGTACTTC	CASSLGGPPYEQYF
TRBJ1-1	-	TRBV5-1	-	TGCGCCAGCAGCCCAGGGTCCGGCACTGAAGCTTTCTTT	CASSPGSGTEAFF
TRBJ2-7	-	TRBV15	-	TGTGCCACCAGCACCCTAGGGGGCTCCTACGAGCAGTACTTC	CATSTLGGSYEQYF
TRBJ1-5	-	TRBV2	-	TGTGCCAGCAGTGCCCTTGGCAGGGAGGGGAATCAGCCCCAGCATTTT	CASSALGREGNQPQHF
TRBJ2-7	once	TRBV5-1	TRBD1	TGCGCCAGCAGCGCCGGACAGGGGCAGTACTTC	CASSAGQGQYF
TRBJ2-3	-	TRBV5-1	-	TGCGCCAGCAGCTTCTCGGCAGGGACCCCAGATACGCAGTATTTT	CASSFSAGTPDTQYF